This T cell receptor (beta chain) emerged from a study of blood T cell repertoires in COVID-19 (dated by TCRdb to the early 2020s). For the study in its entirety: Collaborator samples came from the United States, Italy and Spain and covered acute and convalescent phases of COVID-19. The prospective study material was composed of cDNA or gDNA derived from T cells, B-cell-depleted T cells, or PBMCs. Deeply sampled blood TCRbeta repertoires from subjects exposed to, actively infected with, or recovered from COVID-19 were included in the dataset. The repertoires were released in a freely available public database intended as a resource for research on the immune response to SARS-CoV-2. Samples came from the ongoing ImmuneRACE study (first 160 participants) plus 1,254 subjects from 6 global collaborators. Sample metadata almost always included a de-identified subject ID, COVID-19 status, age in years and sex. Where available, HLA class I and class II types were taken from metadata supplied by the sample provider and were not determined by assay-based typing. What the research found in general, with its limitations: Clinical and demographic metadata were provided uncurated, with the amount varying by source and participant.

About this clone: What antigen it recognizes has not been identified. Per-base quality was not reported, and no clone a single base away is much larger than it.

The immunoSEQ Assay, a bias-controlled multiplex PCR, was used to amplify TCRbeta CDR3 regions from genomic DNA. Per the source publication's procedure: The number of nucleated cells in each sample was estimated from the amplification of reference gene primers within the assay. Sequence reads were collapsed and filtered to measure the absolute abundance of every unique TCRbeta CDR3 rearrangement. For each sample, productive Simpson clonality was calculated by taking the square root of Simpson's diversity index across productive rearrangements. This immuneACCESS table, as held by TCRdb, lists in-frame sequences with V and J called but not all clones. Of the missing ones, under half trace to an unresolved V gene in checked studies; the others have no known cause. The D gene and trimming were derived from the DNA, and the V and J assignments and clone size from that table. The sample contains 200,000 or so clones, about 87% of them found a single time. Approximately 1.7% of the sample rests with the top ten.

The CDR3 starts with the cysteine, ends with the phenylalanine, and has 14 residues. Only the CDR3 part of the read is kept: 42 bases, read in frame from the first base. The junction carries 6 bases between V and J, which are trimmed by 0 bases and 0 bases respectively. From a lookup of the germline V gene, CDR1 and CDR2 are SGHRS and YFSETQ. Collaborating institutions collected whole blood in K2EDTA tubes following their own protocols. For TCRbeta analysis, collaborator samples were shipped as frozen whole blood, as isolated PBMCs, or as DNA extracted from either sample type. This sequence uses TRBV5-1 and TRBJ1-1; TRBD1 is possibly the D segment (6 matching bases). This receptor was identified in a man between 65 and 85 years old with acute or convalescent COVID-19. Sequencing was performed on peripheral blood. The DNA sequence is TGCGCCAGCAGCTTGGGGACAGTGAACACTGAAGCTTTCTTT. Translation gives CASSLGTVNTEAFF. Here the CDR3 is joined to the reference TRBV5-1 and TRBJ1-1 genes, and the full variable domain is: KAGVTQTPRYLIKTRGQQVTLSCSPISGHRSVSWYQQTPGQGLQFLFEYFSETQRNKGNFPGRFSGRQFSNSRSEMNVSTLELGDSALYLCASSLGTVNTEAFFGQGTRLTVV.